This T cell receptor (beta chain) was identified during a study of Ad26.COV2.S vaccination and SARS-CoV-2 variants. Study-level findings and limits: Breadth, reportedly substantial, characterized the spike-specific CD8+ and CD4+ T cell responses after vaccination. Total responses of T cells may have been underestimated by the analyses of TCR breadth and depth.

Treatment indicated: 15 to 20 received Ad26.COV2.S at low or high dose, single or two shots; roughly five received placebo; per-sample allocation not given. After the first vaccine or placebo injection, samples were drawn on day 63. Participants' vaccine, an Ad26 vector, delivered Wuhan-strain SARS-CoV-2 spike. Only in-frame clones appear in the TCRdb table, and some are missing; sequencing was by immunoSEQ multiplex PCR. The sample shows around 400,000 clones, more than 80% of them seen only once. The CDR3 totals 16 residues. Germline CDR1 reads KGHSH; CDR2 reads LQKENI. Of note for this clone: Its antigen is unidentified. Mismatch with germline at one junction end may stem from a read error.

This chain joins TRBV18 and TRBJ2-4; TRBD2 might be the D (6 bases). This receptor was identified in a person aged 18-60 years who received the Ad26.COV2.S COVID-19 vaccine or a placebo. The sample consisted of peripheral blood, taken in a trial of Ad26.COV2.S vaccine versus placebo. DNA for the CDR3: TGTGCCAGCTCCCCACGGGGACTCAACCTACTGAACATTCAGTACTTC. Its protein product is CASSPRGLNLLNIQYF. Looking up the rest from reference TRBV18 and TRBJ2-4 gives the full variable domain: NAGVMQNPRHLVRRRGQEARLRCSPMKGHSHVYWYRQLPEEGLKFMVYLQKENIIDESGMPKERFSAEFPKEGPSILRIQQVVRGDSAAYFCASSPRGLNLLNIQYFGAGTRLSVL.